These 7 T cell receptor beta chains share one sample of origin, sequenced in a study of cytomegalovirus exposure and HLA in healthy donors. TCRdb's table, derived via immunoSEQ multiplex PCR, lists solely in-frame clones and lacks some. The table has hundreds of thousands of clones, 70% to 90% seen once. Specimen: PBMCs. These receptors all stem from a woman aged 18-35 years in good health and CMV-seronegative.

The J gene is TRBJ2-3, the V gene TRBV5-4; possible D gene TRBD1, 6 bases. The CDR3 extends over 15 amino acids. Germline assignment: CDR1 SGHNT and CDR2 YYREEE (reference sequence). V lost 0 bases to trimming and J lost 3 bases, with 11 bases between them. CDR3 in DNA: TGTGCCAGCAGCTTGGGACAGGTGTGGACAGATACGCAGTATTTT. It specifies CASSLGQVWTDTQYF.

This clone was seen a handful of times. This rearrangement joins TRBV28 to TRBJ2-7; 8 bases are shared with TRBD1. The germline V gene has CDR1 MDHEN and CDR2 SYDVKM. The CDR3 totals 14 residues. Trimming at V came to 5 bases and at J to 1 base, leaving 4 bases not matched to a gene. The CDR3 bases are TGTGCCAGCAGTCCGGGACAGGTTTCCTACGAGCAGTACTTC. Translation: CASSPGQVSYEQYF.

V gene TRBV4-2 combines with J gene TRBJ2-5; D unclear. With 0 bases removed from V and 2 bases from J, the gap between germline ends came to 10 bases. The germline gives CDR1 LGHNA, CDR2 YNFKEQ. The CDR3 has 15 amino acids. The CDR3 DNA reads as TGTGCCAGCAGCCAAGATATTGCGTTACAAGAGACCCAGTACTTC. It encodes CASSQDIALQETQYF.

The V and J genes are TRBV28 and TRBJ2-2, with 11 bases aligning to TRBD2. J was trimmed by 6 bases and V by 3 bases; bases with no gene match: 9. Germline V gene lookup returns CDR1 MDHEN and CDR2 SYDVKM. This CDR3 region has 17 residues. The CDR3 sequence: CASSFLGLTSGAGELFF. As DNA, the CDR3 is TGTGCCAGCAGTTTCCTGGGGTTGACTAGCGGGGCCGGGGAGCTGTTTTTT.

About this clone itself: The same CDR3 is also encoded by other DNA sequences in this sample. The genes are TRBV27 and TRBJ1-5, with D perhaps matching TRBD1 (5 bases). Between the trimmed V and J ends, which lost 2 bases and 4 bases, there was a span of 9 bases. CDR1 is MNHEY and CDR2 is SMNVEV in the germline V gene (reference sequence). The CDR3 runs to 14 residues. The CDR3 region is CASSLLGTNQPQHF. As DNA, the CDR3 is TGTGCCAGCAGTTTACTTGGGACTAATCAGCCCCAGCATTTT.

This clone was counted once. The rearrangement joins TRBV9 to TRBJ1-1; 7 bases are a match to TRBD1. There are 13 residues in the CDR3. Trimming cost V 3 bases and J 4 bases; bases outside gene matches: 3. CDR1 SGDLS and CDR2 YYNGEE come from the germline V gene. The CDR3 loop is CASSGDSFTEAFF. The CDR3 DNA sequence: TGTGCCAGCAGCGGGGACAGTTTCACTGAAGCTTTCTTT. The full variable domain, completed using reference TRBV9 and TRBJ1-1, is DSGVTQTPKHLITATGQRVTLRCSPRSGDLSVYWYQQSLDQGLQFLIQYYNGEERAKGNILERFSAQQFPDLHSELNLSSLELGDSALYFCASSGDSFTEAFFGQGTRLTVV.

V is TRBV29-1 and J is TRBJ1-2, with 9 bases matching TRBD1. The CDR3 consists of 17 residues. CDR1 is SQVTM and CDR2 is ANQGSEA in the germline V gene. The J segment lost 5 bases and the V segment lost 1 base, leaving 14 bases of the junction unmatched. In DNA form, the CDR3 reads TGCAGCGTTGAAGCGGTGGATACAGGGGGCGCGAGGTATGGCTACACCTTC. Translating it yields CSVEAVDTGGARYGYTF. The variable domain in full, completed from reference TRBV29-1 and TRBJ1-2, reads SAVISQKPSRDICQRGTSLTIQCQVDSQVTMMFWYRQQPGQSLTLIATANQGSEATYESGFVIDKFPISRPNLTFSTLTVSNMSPEDSSIYLCSVEAVDTGGARYGYTFGSGTRLTVV.